The TCR beta chain under discussion was sequenced for a study of T-cell reconstitution after alpha-beta-depleted transplantation in children (dated by TCRdb to the mid-2010s). Regarding the complete study: Using TCR repertoire profiling, the study quantitatively followed how T-cell immune reconstitution unfolded in children after TCRalphabeta/CD19-depleted allogeneic hematopoietic cell transplantation. Here is what the overall study found, with its caveats: Apparently early alphabetaT-cell count recovery about two months after transplant reportedly relied on only several hundred rapidly expanded clones derived from non-depleted graft cells. Hyperexpanded clone frequencies declined over subsequent months; after one year, T-cell counts and TCRbeta diversity were mostly attributed to newly produced T cells. In some patients, high TCRbeta diversity at day 60 was attributed to recipient T cells and intrathymic progenitors that had survived conditioning.

V is pared back by 5 bases and J by 10 bases, with 15 bases lying between the germline termini. Including the terminal cysteine and phenylalanine, the CDR3 comprises 13 residues. Just the 39-base CDR3 DNA is kept, in frame starting at base 1. Sequences SEHNR (CDR1) and FQNEAQ (CDR2) are obtained from the germline V gene (reference sequence). This clonotype was recorded once. Its target antigen remains unknown. No base qualities exist here, and no much larger clone lies one base off it. One read amounts to weak evidence. Reading the label with the study, this specimen's treatment or condition is: allogeneic hematopoietic cell transplantation with graft depleted of TCRalphabeta T cells and CD19 B cells. The children who served as transplant recipients had been given grafts of TCRalphabeta/CD19-depleted allogeneic hematopoietic cells. Library preparation was by PCR. Sequencer: Illumina HiSeq 2500. Molecular barcoding was employed in the preparation of TCR libraries, with unique molecular identifiers being used to normalize TCRbeta repertoire quantification. TCRdb redid the processing of the public reads, applying fastp at Q25 and MiXCR, and retained in-frame beta chains. A single entry per CDR3 protein holds the most common genes and DNA from its merged rows. The sample table contains about 440,000 distinct CDR3 sequences; only one count was recorded for roughly two fifths of them. The ten biggest clones cover under 30% of the sample.

This clonotype was obtained from a girl aged 2 to 9 with aplastic anemia, due to receive a stem cell transplant. The sample was PBMCs, taken before TCRalphabeta/CD19-depleted stem cell transplant. The chain couples TRBV7-9 to TRBJ2-1; TRBD1 might be the D gene, on 5 matching bases. The CDR3: CASSPFDRAEQFF. The DNA reads as follows: TGTGCCAGCAGCCCTTTCGACAGAGCCGAGCAGTTCTTC.